Following are 32 T cell receptor beta chains from one sample sequenced in a study of long-term antiretroviral therapy in people with HIV. Survey level was the resolution at which the v3.0 immunoSEQ assay ran. The table came from immunoSEQ multiplex PCR; TCRdb's copy has only in-frame clones and leaves some out. The sample includes around 31,000 clones, roughly 85% seen only once; the top ten take approximately 3.8%. The source material was unsorted PBMCs, sampled 0.8 years before starting antiretroviral therapy. These receptors were collected from a young man with HIV.

V gene TRBV11-2 combines with J gene TRBJ2-7; 7 bases fit TRBD1. This CDR3 is 14 amino acids long. V shed 1 base, J shed 7 bases, and the junction held 7 bases outside the gene matches. Germline V CDR1 and CDR2: SGHAT, FQNNGV. CDR3 loop: CASSLGRDRDEQYF. CDR3 bases: TGTGCCAGCAGCTTAGGACGAGACAGGGATGAGCAGTACTTC.

The rearrangement joins TRBV12-5 to TRBJ1-4; unclear D gene. The length of the CDR3 is 14 residues. V was trimmed by 3 bases and J by 2 bases, leaving 7 bases between them. Germline lookup yields CDR1 LGHNT and CDR2 FRNRAP. The CDR3 reads CASGFGGTNEKLFF. The CDR3 bases are TGTGCTAGTGGTTTTGGAGGGACTAATGAAAAACTGTTTTTT.

The V call is TRBV4-2, the J call TRBJ2-3; 8 bases are a match to TRBD2. The trim removed 1 base at V and 3 bases at J, leaving 6 bases unmatched. Per germline, CDR1 LGHNA and CDR2 YNFKEQ. The CDR3 spans 16 residues. The CDR3 spells CASSQVFGGGTDTQYF. In nucleotides, the CDR3 is TGTGCCAGCAGCCAAGTATTCGGGGGGGGGACAGATACGCAGTATTTT.

The chain uses TRBV7-3 and TRBJ2-3; the D gene is possibly TRBD2 (6 bases). Germline CDR1 reads SGHTA; CDR2 reads FQGTGA. The CDR3 loop spans 14 amino acids. V lost 5 bases and J lost 4, with 13 bases in between. This CDR3 reads CASSLPGAADTQYF. The DNA of the CDR3 is TGTGCCAGCAGCCTTCCGGGAGCCGCAGATACGCAGTATTTT.

In this sample, this clone is medium-sized. The gene calls are TRBV7-9 and TRBJ2-7; 12 bases match TRBD2. CDR3 length: 17 amino acids. V gave up 3 bases and J gave up 3 bases; unmatched junction bases: 9. Germline values: CDR1 SEHNR, CDR2 FQNEAQ (reference sequence). The CDR3 reads CASSFGLAGHLLYEQYF. For the CDR3, the DNA is TGTGCCAGCAGCTTCGGACTAGCGGGACATTTACTCTACGAGCAGTACTTC.

This clone was seen a single time. The chain is built from TRBV19 and TRBJ1-1; possibly TRBD1 for D (5 bases). This CDR3 is built from 15 residues. Looked up from germline, CDR1 is LNHDA and CDR2 is SQIVND (reference sequence). Trimming removed 6 bases at V and 0 bases at J, with 14 bases between. CDR3 bases: TGTGCCAGTAGGCGATCGACAGAGATGAACACTGAAGCTTTCTTT. Encoded protein: CASRRSTEMNTEAFF.

The V and J genes are TRBV30 and TRBJ2-2; no firm D call. CDR3 size: 13 residues. Trimming removed 3 bases at V and 4 bases at J, with 9 bases between. CDR1 and CDR2 from the germline V gene are GTSNPN and SVGIG (reference sequence). CDR3 protein: CAWSGLGTGELFF. In nucleotides, the CDR3 is TGTGCCTGGAGCGGTCTGGGCACCGGGGAGCTGTTTTTT.

V and J are TRBV7-9 and TRBJ1-6, with D tentatively TRBD1 (5 bases). The ends were cut back, 5 bases at V and 8 bases at J, with 16 bases in the middle. This CDR3 comprises 15 residues. The V gene's germline CDR1 is SEHNR and CDR2 FQNEAQ (reference sequence). Written as DNA, the CDR3 is TGTGCCAGCAGCCCTCGACAGATCAGGGATTCACCCCTCCACTTT. Translating gives CASSPRQIRDSPLHF.

CDR3 residues: CASRGRGEGGKLFF. The CDR3 nucleotides are TGTGCCAGCAGGGGCCGGGGGGAAGGAGGAAAACTGTTTTTT. The chain uses TRBV6-6 and TRBJ1-4; D possibly corresponds to TRBD1 (5 bases). This CDR3 is built from 14 residues. Between the trimmed V and J ends, which lost 6 bases and 10 bases, there was a span of 18 bases. Germline V gene lookup returns CDR1 MNHNY and CDR2 SVGAGI (reference sequence).

The rearrangement links TRBV6-5 to TRBJ2-5; TRBD2 matches at 11 bases. CDR1 MNHEY and CDR2 SVGAGI come from the germline V gene. V lost 7 bases and J lost 3; bases outside the gene matches: 7. The CDR3 has 15 amino acids. CDR3 nucleotide sequence: TGTGCCAGCATCGCGACTAGCGGGGCTAAAGAGACCCAGTACTTC. Its translation: CASIATSGAKETQYF.

The chain combines TRBV14 with TRBJ2-7; the match to TRBD2 covers 7 bases. Trimming at V came to 1 base and at J to 2 bases, leaving 5 bases not matched to a gene. In germline, CDR1 is SGHDN, CDR2 FVKESK. CDR3 length: 15 residues. The CDR3: CASSQGGGPPYEQYF. CDR3 nucleotide sequence: TGTGCCAGCAGCCAAGGGGGAGGGCCCCCCTACGAGCAGTACTTC.

V usage is TRBV27 and J usage is TRBJ2-7, with D maybe TRBD1 (7 bases). CDR3 length: 15 residues. The germline CDR1 and CDR2 sequences are MNHEY and SMNVEV (reference sequence). The ends were cut back, 6 bases at V and 3 bases at J, with 18 bases in the middle. The CDR3 DNA follows: TGTGCCAGCAGCCATGGCGGGACAGCCTACTACGAGCAGTACTTC. Translated: CASSHGGTAYYEQYF.

The V gene is TRBV7-8, the J gene TRBJ1-5, with TRBD1 as a possible D gene (5 bases). CDR3 size: 16 residues. Germline-derived CDR1 and CDR2 are SGHVS and FQNEAQ. Trimming removed 1 base at V and 2 bases at J, with 12 bases between. The CDR3 reads CASSLGRGMGNQPQHF. The CDR3 nucleotides read TGTGCCAGCAGCTTAGGAAGGGGAATGGGCAATCAGCCCCAGCATTTT. The variable domain in full, completed from reference TRBV7-8 and TRBJ1-5, reads GAGVSQSPRYKVAKRGQDVALRCDPISGHVSLFWYQQALGQGPEFLTYFQNEAQLDKSGLPSDRFFAERPEGSVSTLKIQRTQQEDSAVYLCASSLGRGMGNQPQHFGDGTRLSIL.

The genes are TRBV6-1 and TRBJ1-5; D call uncertain. CDR1 is MNHNS, CDR2 SASEGT, per germline. This CDR3 has 16 residues. V was trimmed by 2 bases and J by 4 bases, leaving 15 bases between them. CDR3 in amino acids: CASSEFFLGLNQPQHF. The DNA for the CDR3 is TGTGCCAGCAGTGAATTTTTTCTGGGCCTGAATCAGCCCCAGCATTTT.

The genes are TRBV27 and TRBJ2-7; 8 bases fit TRBD1. The V segment lost 8 bases and the J segment 3 bases; nucleotides outside the gene matches: 3. The germline V gene has CDR1 MNHEY and CDR2 SMNVEV (reference sequence). The CDR3 has 12 amino acids. As DNA, the CDR3 is TGTGCCAGCCGGACAGGGATCTACGAGCAGTACTTC. It yields the protein CASRTGIYEQYF.

The rearrangement links TRBV4-3 to TRBJ2-7; 7 nucleotides agree with TRBD1. V shed 0 bases, J shed 4 bases, and the junction held 6 bases outside the gene matches. Looked up from germline, CDR1 is LGHNA and CDR2 is YSLEER. This CDR3 is 15 amino acids long. The CDR3 is CASSQDPGQTYEQYF. CDR3 DNA: TGCGCCAGCAGCCAAGATCCGGGACAGACTTACGAGCAGTACTTC.

This clone came up once. The chain recombines TRBV5-1 with TRBJ1-1; weak D call: TRBD1 (5 bases). From germline, CDR1 is SGHRS and CDR2 YFSETQ. V lost 4 bases to trimming and J lost 2 bases, with 9 bases between them. This CDR3 contains 13 residues. CDR3 nucleotide sequence: TGCGCCAGCAGCCTGACAGTAAACACTGAAGCTTTCTTT. It is translated as CASSLTVNTEAFF.

The chain couples TRBV7-9 to TRBJ2-3, with 9 bases lining up with TRBD1. The length of the CDR3 is 16 residues. CDR1 SEHNR and CDR2 FQNEAQ come from the germline V gene (reference sequence). V lost 4 bases, J lost 5 bases, and 10 bases stayed unmatched. The CDR3 nucleotides read TGTGCCAGCAGCTCCGGAGTAACAGGGGGCAAAGATACGCAGTATTTT. This translates into CASSSGVTGGKDTQYF. The full variable domain, completed using reference TRBV7-9 and TRBJ2-3, is DTGVSQNPRHKITKRGQNVTFRCDPISEHNRLYWYRQTLGQGPEFLTYFQNEAQLEKSRLLSDRFSAERPKGSFSTLEIQRTEQGDSAMYLCASSSGVTGGKDTQYFGPGTRLTVL.

The J gene is TRBJ2-7, the V gene TRBV5-1; 8 nucleotides align to TRBD1. CDR3 length equals 14 residues. Looked up from germline, CDR1 is SGHRS and CDR2 is YFSETQ. The V and J ends lost 2 bases and 7 bases, in that order; junction bases with no gene match: 8. CDR3 coding DNA: TGCGCCAGCAGCTTTTCTCAGGGGGCGGATGAGCAGTACTTC. This sequence encodes CASSFSQGADEQYF.

The chain links TRBV5-1 to TRBJ1-1, with D uncertain. The germline V gene encodes CDR1 SGHRS and CDR2 YFSETQ. V was shortened by 4 bases and J by 0 bases, with 13 bases between the two germline ends. The length of the CDR3 is 15 residues. The CDR3 loop reads CASSLESSMNTEAFF. For the CDR3, the DNA is TGCGCCAGCAGCCTTGAGAGCAGCATGAACACTGAAGCTTTCTTT.

In this sample, this clone is medium-sized. V usage is TRBV7-9 and J usage is TRBJ2-3; D perhaps matches TRBD2 (6 bases). Germline V CDR1 and CDR2: SEHNR, FQNEAQ (reference sequence). This CDR3 contains 14 residues. V was shortened by 3 bases and J by 7 bases, with 14 bases between the two germline ends. This CDR3 reads CASSFSGGENTQYF. The CDR3 nucleotides read TGTGCCAGCAGCTTCTCAGGAGGGGAAAATACGCAGTATTTT.

The V call is TRBV19, the J call TRBJ2-5; unclear D gene. This CDR3 has 14 residues. Germline CDR1 and CDR2: LNHDA and SQIVND (reference sequence). V was clipped by 10 bases and J by 1 base, with 16 bases between them. CDR3 sequence (DNA): TGTGCCACCACGAAAAGAAGTTTCCAAGAGACCCAGTACTTC. Translating it yields CATTKRSFQETQYF. Based on the CDR3 plus reference TRBV19 and TRBJ2-5, the full variable domain is DGGITQSPKYLFRKEGQNVTLSCEQNLNHDAMYWYRQDPGQGLRLIYYSQIVNDFQKGDIAEGYSVSREKKESFPLTVTSAQKNPTAFYLCATTKRSFQETQYFGPGTRLLVL.

The chain carries TRBV9 and TRBJ2-2, with D unresolved. The CDR3 runs to 12 residues. Trimming cost V 3 bases and J 6 bases, with 6 bases left between them. Germline CDR1 reads SGDLS; CDR2 reads YYNGEE. The CDR3 is CASSGPPGELFF. The CDR3 bases are TGTGCCAGCAGCGGGCCCCCCGGGGAGCTGTTTTTT.

The chain couples TRBV11-3 to TRBJ1-6; 11 positions agree with TRBD1. The V and J ends lost 8 bases and 8 bases, in that order; junction bases with no gene match: 5. Germline loops: CDR1 SGHNT, CDR2 YENEEA. CDR3 length: 14 amino acids. The CDR3 here is CASAAGQGDSPLHF. CDR3 in DNA: TGTGCCAGCGCCGCGGGACAGGGGGATTCACCCCTCCACTTT.

With regard to this clone: This sample also contains other DNA sequences that code for the same CDR3. The V call is TRBV7-2, the J call TRBJ1-2; D gene unclear. Germline V gene data show CDR1 as SGHTA and CDR2 as FQGNSA. The CDR3 totals 14 residues. Trimming stripped 2 bases from V and 3 bases from J, with 10 bases between. This CDR3 reads CASSLSPVDYGYTF. CDR3 nucleotide sequence: TGTGCCAGCAGCTTAAGTCCCGTGGACTATGGCTACACCTTC.

The V gene is TRBV4-1, the J gene TRBJ1-3, with a possible D match to TRBD1 (6 bases). V was pared by 1 base and J by 7 bases, with 14 bases between. The CDR3 has 15 amino acids. CDR1 is MGHRA, CDR2 YSYEKL, per germline. This chain's CDR3 is CASSQVAGVVNTIYF. CDR3 nucleotide sequence: TGCGCCAGCAGCCAAGTCGCAGGGGTAGTGAACACCATATATTTT.

The rearrangement uses TRBV6-1 and TRBJ2-5; 7 nucleotides line up with TRBD2. V shed 4 bases and J 5 bases; nucleotides not matched to a gene: 19. This CDR3 comprises 18 residues. Germline CDR1 and CDR2: MNHNS and SASEGT. CDR3 sequence (DNA): TGTGCCAGCAGTGTTGGGCTAGCGGCGACCTCGGGGAAGGAGACCCAGTACTTC. Amino acids: CASSVGLAATSGKETQYF.

The chain combines TRBV27 with TRBJ1-2, with D possibly TRBD1 on 5 matching bases. The CDR3 is 17 residues long. CDR1 is MNHEY and CDR2 is SMNVEV in the germline V gene (reference sequence). Trimming removed 2 bases from V and 5 bases from J, with 21 bases in between. The CDR3 sequence: CASSLLTGTGTVYGYTF. CDR3 nucleotides: TGTGCCAGCAGTTTACTTACCGGGACGGGCACAGTTTATGGCTACACCTTC.

The rearrangement joins TRBV19 to TRBJ1-1; D gene ambiguous. Germline loops: CDR1 LNHDA, CDR2 SQIVND (reference sequence). The CDR3 has 13 amino acids. The germline V and J ends were trimmed by 6 bases and 1 base, with 9 bases remaining between them. The CDR3 here is CASSPGGNTEAFF. The CDR3 DNA is TGTGCCAGTAGCCCCGGAGGGAACACTGAAGCTTTCTTT.

The rearrangement joins TRBV7-9 to TRBJ2-1; TRBD2 matches at 9 bases. CDR3 length equals 17 residues. Germline CDR1 and CDR2: SEHNR and FQNEAQ (reference sequence). V lost 3 bases, J lost 4 bases, and 10 bases stayed unmatched. The CDR3 reads CASSLVRLAEGYNEQFF. CDR3 DNA sequence: TGTGCCAGCAGCTTGGTTAGACTAGCGGAAGGTTACAATGAGCAGTTCTTC.

This chain joins TRBV28 and TRBJ2-7, with D possibly being TRBD2 (5 bases). The CDR3 is 14 amino acids. Trimming stripped 10 bases from V and 0 bases from J, with 16 bases between. Looked up from germline, CDR1 is MDHEN and CDR2 is SYDVKM. The chain's CDR3 is CATQEEVSSYEQYF. The CDR3, as DNA: TGTGCCACCCAAGAGGAGGTCAGCTCCTACGAGCAGTACTTC.

This clone was counted once. V and J are TRBV13 and TRBJ2-2; 7 nucleotides match TRBD2. The CDR3 totals 14 residues. Germline trimming cut 6 bases from V and 1 base from J; bases unmatched to any gene: 2. CDR1 PRHDT and CDR2 FYEKMQ come from the germline V gene (reference sequence). Here the CDR3 DNA reads TGTGCCAGCAGGCAGCGGGGGAACACCGGGGAGCTGTTTTTT. It translates to CASRQRGNTGELFF. Based on the CDR3 plus reference TRBV13 and TRBJ2-2, the full variable domain is AAGVIQSPRHLIKEKRETATLKCYPIPRHDTVYWYQQGPGQDPQFLISFYEKMQSDKGSIPDRFSAQQFSDYHSELNMSSLELGDSALYFCASRQRGNTGELFFGEGSRLTVL.